The 20 T cell receptor beta chains presented below share a single source sample, sequenced in a study of T cell responses to AZD1222 COVID-19 vaccine. Libraries were prepared by immunoSEQ multiplex PCR; TCRdb keeps only in-frame clonotypes and omits some of them. The table shows 87,000 or so clones, with around 89% occurring only once. This material consisted of peripheral blood, taken on day 0 of AZD1222 vaccination. The receptors come from an adult in good health.

The chain is built from TRBV7-6 and TRBJ2-5; D not resolved. Trimming took off 7 bases at V and 4 bases at J, with 7 bases between the two ends. CDR1 SGHVS and CDR2 FNYEAQ come from the germline V gene. This CDR3 region has 11 residues. DNA of the CDR3: TGTGCCAGCACCCGAGGAGAGACCCAGTACTTC. As protein: CASTRGETQYF.

The chain uses TRBV6-4 and TRBJ2-6; D is possibly TRBD1 (7 bases). The CDR3 has 14 amino acids. Germline V gene lookup returns CDR1 MRHNA and CDR2 SNTAGT. The V and J ends lost 8 bases and 4 bases respectively, with 12 bases between them. CDR3 region: CASGRGDGANVLTF. The CDR3 nucleotides read TGTGCCAGCGGCAGGGGGGACGGGGCCAACGTCCTGACTTTC.

The rearrangement links TRBV6-2 or TRBV6-3 to TRBJ2-2, with 7 bases matching TRBD1. The CDR3 sequence is 18 residues long. CDR1 is MNHEY and CDR2 is SVGEGT in the germline V gene. With V trimmed by 1 base and J by 4 bases, 12 bases remained unmatched. The DNA for the CDR3 is TGTGCCAGCAGTTACTTTCCGCCCGTGACAGGGATCACCGGGGAGCTGTTTTTT. Its protein is CASSYFPPVTGITGELFF.

This clone came up once. This chain connects TRBV7-8 to TRBJ1-6; TRBD1 is a possible D gene (5 bases). Germline CDR1 SGHVS, CDR2 FQNEAQ. V lost 1 base and J lost 8, with 15 bases in between. The CDR3 length is 16 residues. The CDR3 DNA reads as TGTGCCAGCAGCTTAGAGTTTGGGGGTCTGGATTCACCCCTCCACTTT. This translates into CASSLEFGGLDSPLHF.

The chain combines TRBV4-3 with TRBJ2-7, with 8 positions matching TRBD2. With V trimmed by 2 bases and J by 5 bases, 14 bases remained unmatched. The CDR3 totals 17 residues. Per the germline V gene, CDR1 is LGHNA and CDR2 is YSLEER. The CDR3 sequence is CASSQFPAAGDFDEQYF. The CDR3 coding sequence is TGCGCCAGCAGCCAATTTCCAGCAGCGGGGGATTTCGACGAGCAGTACTTC.

This chain joins TRBV6-6 and TRBJ2-7, with TRBD2 matching over 11 bases. The CDR3 is 13 amino acids. From germline, CDR1 is MNHNY and CDR2 SVGAGI (reference sequence). With 7 bases clipped from V and 7 bases from J, the junction kept 6 bases outside the gene matches. The CDR3 DNA reads TGTGCCAGCAACCTAGCGGGGGGCGGAGAGCAGTACTTC. Protein product: CASNLAGGGEQYF.

The chain links TRBV4-3 to TRBJ1-1, with a tentative D call TRBD1 (6 bases). This CDR3 is built from 14 residues. Trimming removed 0 bases at V and 11 bases at J, with 16 bases between. Germline CDR1 reads LGHNA; CDR2 reads YSLEER. For the CDR3, the DNA is TGCGCCAGCAGCCAAGAGGGGACATCCCCGGGGGCTTTCTTT. This encodes CASSQEGTSPGAFF.

V is TRBV9 and J is TRBJ1-1; 7 bases fit TRBD1. The V and J ends lost 4 bases and 0 bases, in that order; junction bases with no gene match: 6. The length of the CDR3 is 15 residues. CDR1 SGDLS and CDR2 YYNGEE come from the germline V gene. The CDR3 sequence: CASSPTGTVNTEAFF. The CDR3 DNA reads TGTGCCAGCAGCCCAACCGGGACAGTGAACACTGAAGCTTTCTTT.

The chain combines TRBV11-3 with TRBJ2-1; 11 nucleotides line up with TRBD2. V shed 6 bases, J shed 15 bases, and the junction held 10 bases outside the gene matches. Germline V gene sequence: CDR1 SGHNT, CDR2 YENEEA. The CDR3 length is 13 residues. The CDR3 is CASSYSGGAELFF. DNA of the CDR3: TGTGCCAGCAGTTATAGCGGGGGGGCGGAGTTGTTCTTC.

The chain has TRBV7-2 and TRBJ1-5; D is unclear. V dropped 5 bases and J dropped 2 bases, with 13 bases sitting between them. The CDR3 length is 15 residues. Germline lookup yields CDR1 SGHTA and CDR2 FQGNSA. CDR3 sequence reads: CASSVQPTGNQPQHF. CDR3 nucleotide sequence: TGTGCCAGCAGCGTACAACCAACGGGCAATCAGCCCCAGCATTTT.

The chain employs TRBV7-2 and TRBJ1-1; a possible D gene is TRBD1 (6 bases). Germline CDR1 reads SGHTA; CDR2 reads FQGNSA. The CDR3 runs 14 residues. V lost 5 bases to trimming and J lost 0 bases, with 10 bases between them. The CDR3 DNA reads as TGTGCCAGCAGCCTCGGACAGTTGAACACTGAAGCTTTCTTT. This codes for CASSLGQLNTEAFF.

The chain combines TRBV11-1 with TRBJ2-3; D remains ambiguous. The length of the CDR3 is 12 residues. The germline gives CDR1 SGHAT, CDR2 FQDESV (reference sequence). Trimming removed 7 bases at V and 5 bases at J, with 10 bases between. The DNA for the CDR3 is TGTGCCAGCACCACCAGAGGAGATACGCAGTATTTT. Protein: CASTTRGDTQYF.

V and J are TRBV18 and TRBJ2-1; D is possibly TRBD1 (6 bases). Trimming cost V 2 bases and J 5 bases, with 10 bases left between them. CDR1 is KGHSH and CDR2 is LQKENI in the germline V gene. The CDR3 has 14 residues. This chain's CDR3 is CASSPTQGNNEQFF. Written as DNA, the CDR3 is TGTGCCAGCTCACCAACTCAGGGGAACAATGAGCAGTTCTTC.

This chain joins TRBV4-3 and TRBJ1-1; no clear D. Germline CDR1 reads LGHNA; CDR2 reads YSLEER. Deletions cut 0 bases from V and 4 bases from J, with 15 bases between. The CDR3 sequence is 16 residues long. CDR3 in DNA: TGCGCCAGCAGCCAAGATTCCAGTGGCCTAGGCACTGAAGCTTTCTTT. It is translated as CASSQDSSGLGTEAFF.

The V call is TRBV30, the J call TRBJ2-1; 9 positions agree with TRBD1. The V and J ends lost 3 bases and 9 bases, in that order; junction bases with no gene match: 18. The V gene's germline CDR1 is GTSNPN and CDR2 SVGIG (reference sequence). The length of the CDR3 is 17 residues. CDR3 nucleotides: TGTGCCTGGAGCCGCTACGGGACAGGGTTTGAGAGGGGTGAGCAGTTCTTC. Its translation: CAWSRYGTGFERGEQFF.

The chain has TRBV30 and TRBJ1-2; unclear D gene. Germline CDR1 and CDR2: GTSNPN and SVGIG (reference sequence). V was clipped by 3 bases and J by 4 bases, with 6 bases between them. The CDR3 spans 11 residues. The CDR3 nucleotides are TGTGCCTGGAGGGTGGGCTATGGCTACACCTTC. It translates to CAWRVGYGYTF.

The genes are TRBV3-1 (or the pseudogene TRBV3-2) and TRBJ1-1; maybe TRBD1 (6 bases). This CDR3 region has 14 residues. Looked up from germline, CDR1 is LGHDT and CDR2 is YNNKEL (reference sequence). V was trimmed by 4 bases and J by 1 base, leaving 10 bases between them. The CDR3 loop reads CASSPRDKNTEAFF. In nucleotides, the CDR3 is TGTGCCAGCAGCCCCCGGGACAAGAACACTGAAGCTTTCTTT.

CDR3 nucleotides: TGTGTCTCGCGGCTAGCGGGGGACAATGAGCAGTTCTTC. This sequence encodes CVSRLAGDNEQFF. This sequence joins TRBV12-3 or TRBV12-4 and TRBJ2-1; 10 bases line up with TRBD2. This CDR3 has 13 amino acids.

The count of this clone is one. This chain joins TRBV2 and TRBJ2-3; TRBD2 matches at 8 bases. Germline trimming cut 1 base from V and 6 bases from J; bases unmatched to any gene: 15. The length of the CDR3 is 18 residues. The germline V gene has CDR1 SNHLY and CDR2 FYNNEI. The CDR3: CASSEGIAGPPGHDTQYF. As DNA, the CDR3 is TGTGCCAGCAGTGAAGGGATAGCGGGGCCCCCGGGGCACGATACGCAGTATTTT.

The chain joins TRBV19 to TRBJ2-6; the D is unclear. The CDR3 is made up of 16 amino acids. Trimming took off 0 bases at V and 0 bases at J, with 6 bases between the two ends. The germline CDR1 and CDR2 sequences are LNHDA and SQIVND (reference sequence). CDR3 in DNA: TGTGCCAGTAGTATAGAAACGGGCTCTGGGGCCAACGTCCTGACTTTC. Translating gives CASSIETGSGANVLTF.